Below, 10 T cell receptor beta chains from the same sample are listed, as sequenced in a study of shared clonotypes between healthy human individuals. Using immunoSEQ multiplex PCR, the repertoire was profiled, and TCRdb retains in-frame clones only, with some absent. The repertoire includes about 2 million clones, over 85% of them detected once, and around 1.1% sits in the top ten. CD8 cells regarded as naive lacked CD45RO, were positively chosen for CCR7, and omitted terminally differentiated effector memory CD45RA+ cells. The sequenced sample consisted of naive CD8+ T cells sorted from blood. The receptors stem from a man between 18 and 35 years old in good health.

V gene TRBV5-6 combines with J gene TRBJ1-1; unclear D gene. CDR1 and CDR2 (germline): SGHDT, YYEEEE. Trimming took 0 bases from V and 8 from J, leaving 20 bases between them. There are 16 residues in the CDR3. Here the CDR3 reads CASSLALSPLGREAFF. DNA for the CDR3: TGTGCCAGCAGCTTGGCCCTAAGCCCCCTGGGCAGAGAAGCTTTCTTT.

The rearrangement links TRBV19 to TRBJ2-7, with 10 bases that match TRBD1. The germline V gene encodes CDR1 LNHDA and CDR2 SQIVND (reference sequence). V trimming: 3 bases; J trimming: 3 bases; junction bases outside the gene matches: 8. The CDR3 spans 16 residues. The CDR3 is CASSISWTGGNYEQYF. CDR3 DNA: TGTGCCAGTAGTATCTCTTGGACAGGGGGAAACTACGAGCAGTACTTC.

The J gene is TRBJ2-1, the V gene TRBV19; 9 bases map to TRBD2. With V trimmed by 7 bases and J by 9 bases, 7 bases remained unmatched. The CDR3 contains 13 residues. CDR1 is LNHDA and CDR2 is SQIVND in the germline V gene (reference sequence). The CDR3 spells CASTPGTSFEQFF. In nucleotides, the CDR3 is TGTGCCAGTACCCCCGGGACTAGCTTTGAGCAGTTCTTC.

The rearrangement uses TRBV9 and TRBJ2-7; D may correspond to TRBD1 or TRBD2 (5 bases each). V lost 0 bases to trimming and J lost 2 bases, with 15 bases between them. CDR3 size: 16 residues. Germline CDR1 reads SGDLS; CDR2 reads YYNGEE. The CDR3 sequence is CASSVAPLGDPYEQYF. The CDR3 nucleotides are TGTGCCAGCAGCGTAGCCCCACTGGGGGACCCCTACGAGCAGTACTTC.

This clone has only one observation. The sample carries other DNA sequences with the same CDR3. This chain uses TRBV11-2 with TRBJ1-1; D is unclear. The CDR3 runs to 13 residues. Germline-derived CDR1 and CDR2 are SGHAT and FQNNGV. V was cut by 3 bases and J by 0 bases, with 5 bases left in between. Here the CDR3 reads CASSFGLNTEAFF. CDR3 DNA: TGTGCCAGCAGCTTCGGACTGAACACTGAAGCTTTCTTT.

The CDR3 loop reads CASSPSGGFGDEQFF. The CDR3, as DNA: TGCGCCAGCAGCCCTAGCGGGGGCTTTGGGGATGAGCAGTTCTTC. This chain links TRBV4-1 with TRBJ2-1, with 10 bases that match TRBD2. Germline loops: CDR1 MGHRA, CDR2 YSYEKL. V lost 4 bases, J lost 8 bases, and 8 bases stayed unmatched. This CDR3 has 15 amino acids.

The chain carries TRBV10-3 and TRBJ2-2, with 7 bases matching TRBD2. This CDR3 has 13 residues. The germline V gene has CDR1 ENHRY and CDR2 SYGVKD. The CDR3 here is CALSGTNTGELFF. For the CDR3, the DNA is TGTGCTTTGAGCGGGACGAACACCGGGGAGCTGTTTTTT.

This chain links TRBV4-3 with TRBJ1-5; D not certain. The V gene's germline CDR1 is LGHNA and CDR2 YSLEER. The V and J ends lost 2 bases and 4 bases respectively, with 12 bases between them. CDR3 size: 15 residues. DNA of the CDR3: TGCGCCAGCAGCCAAAATCGCCTAGCTAATCAGCCCCAGCATTTT. This sequence encodes CASSQNRLANQPQHF.

The chain combines TRBV5-4 with TRBJ2-3; 11 bases line up with TRBD2. Per germline, CDR1 SGHNT and CDR2 YYREEE (reference sequence). The CDR3 length is 19 residues. V trimming: 4 bases; J trimming: 0 bases; junction bases outside the gene matches: 13. The CDR3 region has the DNA TGTGCCAGCAGCCGAGCCGGGACTAGCGGTTTTTCTAGCACAGATACGCAGTATTTT. Amino acids: CASSRAGTSGFSSTDTQYF.

The gene calls are TRBV2 and TRBJ1-2; maybe TRBD1 (5 bases). The CDR3 length is 17 residues. V was shortened by 3 bases and J by 2 bases, with 19 bases between the two germline ends. Germline CDR1 is SNHLY and CDR2 is FYNNEI. CDR3 amino acids: CASSDYMRGWGNYGYTF. Here the CDR3 DNA reads TGTGCCAGCAGTGATTACATGCGAGGCTGGGGGAACTATGGCTACACCTTC. The full variable domain, its missing parts supplied by reference TRBV2 and TRBJ1-2, is EPEVTQTPSHQVTQMGQEVILRCVPISNHLYFYWYRQILGQKVEFLVSFYNNEISEKSEIFDDQFSVERPDGSNFTLKIRSTKLEDSAMYFCASSDYMRGWGNYGYTFGSGTRLTVV.